The rows below give T cell receptor beta chains drawn from one sample of a study of vaccination and CD4 T cells after COVID-19. Their recognized antigens are unknown. TCRdb processed the PCR reads anew with MiXCR; each CDR3 protein has one entry. The sample carries 15,000 or so distinct CDR3 sequences, around three fifths recorded once. What was sequenced was CD4+ T cells from blood, cultured in vitro. The receptors stem from a human donor who had recovered from COVID-19. The CDR3 runs from the conserved cysteine through the conserved F or W. A D gene is named only where the DNA matches it firmly. Not all rows give a size; the values are once, few, many and, for expanded clones, a class.

v_call,d_call,j_call,clone_size,cdr3_nt,cdr3_aa
TRBV7-9,-,TRBJ1-2,-,TGTGCCAGCAGCCCCGACCGCCGACAGAACTATGGCTACACCTTC,CASSPDRRQNYGYTF
TRBV15,TRBD1,TRBJ1-2,few,TGTGCCACCAGCACGGACAGGGGCGGCTACACCTTC,CATSTDRGGYTF
TRBV20-1,TRBD2,TRBJ2-3,few,TGCAGTGCTGGACTAGCGGGTGTAGAAGATACGCAGTATTTT,CSAGLAGVEDTQYF
TRBV6-1,-,TRBJ2-7,-,TGTGCCAGCACCAGGACATTAGGGGCCTACGAGCAGTACTTC,CASTRTLGAYEQYF
TRBV24-1,-,TRBJ2-5,-,TGTGCCACGTCCAGGCACCTACAAGAGACCCAGTACTTC,CATSRHLQETQYF
TRBV20-1,TRBD2,TRBJ2-1,few,TGCAGTGCTAGAGAAACTAGCGGGCGGTACAATGAGCAGTTCTTC,CSARETSGRYNEQFF
TRBV7-3,-,TRBJ1-2,few,TGTGCCAGCAGCTCACTCGGACGTGGCTACACCTTC,CASSSLGRGYTF
TRBV28,-,TRBJ1-5,-,TGTGCCAGCAGTTTATATAGGGGGGGCGGTCAGCCCCAGCATTTT,CASSLYRGGGQPQHF
TRBV5-1,TRBD1,TRBJ2-2,-,TGCGCCAGCAGTGCCGGGACAGGGGGCCCGAGCACCGGGGAGCTGTTTTTT,CASSAGTGGPSTGELFF
TRBV19,-,TRBJ1-5,few,TGTGCCAGTAGAAGTTGGACAGACCAGCCCCAGCATTTT,CASRSWTDQPQHF
TRBV10-3,-,TRBJ2-5,-,TGTGCCTCAGAGGGGGAACAAGAGACCCAGTACTTC,CASEGEQETQYF
TRBV7-8,-,TRBJ1-6,-,TGTGCCAGCAGCTTAGATAGTGGGACGGGGAGACCCCTCCACTTT,CASSLDSGTGRPLHF
TRBV6-5,-,TRBJ1-2,-,TGTGCCAGCAGTTACTCTGGGCAGGCGTTCGGCTATGGCTACACCTTC,CASSYSGQAFGYGYTF
TRBV20-1,TRBD2,TRBJ2-3,-,TGCAGTGCCCCCCCCAGCGGGAGAACAGATACGCAGTATTTT,CSAPPSGRTDTQYF
TRBV18,-,TRBJ2-7,-,TGTGCCAGCTCACCGGGGATGGACCAATCCTACGAGCAGTACTTC,CASSPGMDQSYEQYF
TRBV7-2,-,TRBJ2-3,-,TGTGCCAGCAGCTTTGGAGGGCCCCGGACAGATACGCAGTATTTT,CASSFGGPRTDTQYF
TRBV6-5,-,TRBJ1-1,-,TGTGCCAGCAGTTATCAGGGGCCGGGCACTGAAGCTTTCTTT,CASSYQGPGTEAFF
TRBV6-1,TRBD1,TRBJ1-5,few,TGTGCCAGCAGTGAACAAGACAGGGCCAATCAGCCCCAGCATTTT,CASSEQDRANQPQHF